Below are 25 T cell receptor beta chains sequenced from a single sample in a study of cytomegalovirus exposure and HLA in healthy donors (dated by TCRdb to about 2017). Library construction relied on the immunoSEQ multiplex PCR assay. The multiplex PCR relied on a mix of 60 forward primers for TCR Vbeta segments and 13 reverse primers for TCR Jbeta segments. In TCRdb, the immuneACCESS table is reduced to in-frame sequences with V and J assigned. These tables do not hold every clone; where another copy was compared, an unresolved V gene accounts for under half, and the others remain unexplained. This sample's table carries under 40,000 clones. 4.8% of the sample belongs to the ten largest clones. The sequencing input was PBMCs. The origin of the receptors is a female donor in good health and CMV-seronegative.

The genes are TRBV27 and TRBJ2-2; TRBD1 matches at 10 bases. The V and J ends lost 5 bases and 7 bases, in that order; junction bases with no gene match: 13. From germline, CDR1 is MNHEY and CDR2 SMNVEV (reference sequence). This CDR3 region has 17 residues. DNA for the CDR3: TGTGCCAGCAGTCACACCGGGACAGGGGCCTTCCTCGGGGAGCTGTTTTTT. Its protein product is CASSHTGTGAFLGELFF.

The chain employs TRBV12-5 and TRBJ1-2; 7 bases fit TRBD1. The germline gives CDR1 LGHNT, CDR2 FRNRAP. The trim removed 5 bases at V and 4 bases at J, leaving 4 bases unmatched. This CDR3 is 13 amino acids long. CDR3: CASGEQGFYGYTF. DNA for the CDR3: TGTGCTAGTGGTGAACAGGGGTTCTATGGCTACACCTTC.

The CDR3 spells CASSYGEAAISYEQYF. CDR3 nucleotides: TGTGCCAGCAGTTACGGTGAGGCGGCGATATCTTACGAGCAGTACTTC. The J gene is TRBJ2-7, the V gene TRBV6-6; D is undetermined. CDR1 and CDR2 (germline): MNHNY, SVGAGI (reference sequence). The CDR3 runs 16 residues. The germline V and J ends were trimmed by 2 bases and 4 bases, with 18 bases remaining between them.

Details on this clone: The sample has other DNA sequences that encode this CDR3 too. The chain joins TRBV6-1 to TRBJ2-1; TRBD1 matches at 9 bases. The germline gives CDR1 MNHNS, CDR2 SASEGT. V trimming: 7 bases; J trimming: 6 bases; junction bases outside the gene matches: 4. The CDR3 runs 13 residues. The CDR3 DNA sequence: TGTGCCAGCACCGGGACAGGGCTCAATGAGCAGTTCTTC. Its translation: CASTGTGLNEQFF.

This sequence joins TRBV7-2 and TRBJ1-2, with 10 bases lining up with TRBD1. The V segment lost 4 bases and the J segment 5 bases; nucleotides outside the gene matches: 10. Germline lookup yields CDR1 SGHTA and CDR2 FQGNSA. CDR3 length equals 16 residues. DNA of the CDR3: TGTGCCAGCAGCTCCCGAGGGACAGGGGATAATTATGGCTACACCTTC. Encoded protein: CASSSRGTGDNYGYTF. The variable domain in full, with the rest retrieved from reference TRBV7-2 and TRBJ1-2, is GAGVSQSPSNKVTEKGKDVELRCDPISGHTALYWYRQSLGQGLEFLIYFQGNSAPDKSGLPSDRFSAERTGGSVSTLTIQRTQQEDSAVYLCASSSRGTGDNYGYTFGSGTRLTVV.

CDR3 loop: CASSPPLAGLSTDTQYF. The CDR3 DNA sequence: TGTGCCAGCTCACCCCCACTAGCGGGGCTCTCCACAGATACGCAGTATTTT. This sequence joins TRBV18 and TRBJ2-3; 10 bases match TRBD2. The CDR3 totals 17 residues. Losses at the gene ends were 3 bases for V and 2 bases for J; bases not matched to a gene: 8. Germline CDR1 KGHSH, CDR2 LQKENI. Full variable domain (rest looked up from reference TRBV18 and TRBJ2-3): NAGVMQNPRHLVRRRGQEARLRCSPMKGHSHVYWYRQLPEEGLKFMVYLQKENIIDESGMPKERFSAEFPKEGPSILRIQQVVRGDSAAYFCASSPPLAGLSTDTQYFGPGTRLTVL.

CDR3: CASSLLLGAAGELFF. The CDR3 bases are TGCGCCAGCAGCTTGCTGCTAGGGGCGGCTGGGGAGCTGTTTTTT. V is TRBV5-1 and J is TRBJ2-2, with D possibly being TRBD1 (5 bases). The CDR3 loop spans 15 amino acids. CDR1 is SGHRS, CDR2 YFSETQ, per germline. V was pared by 1 base and J by 8 bases, with 15 bases between. The full variable domain, rest sourced from reference TRBV5-1 and TRBJ2-2, is KAGVTQTPRYLIKTRGQQVTLSCSPISGHRSVSWYQQTPGQGLQFLFEYFSETQRNKGNFPGRFSGRQFSNSRSEMNVSTLELGDSALYLCASSLLLGAAGELFFGEGSRLTVL.

This rearrangement joins TRBV13 to TRBJ1-1; no reliable D call. Germline CDR1 PRHDT, CDR2 FYEKMQ (reference sequence). V was trimmed by 3 bases and J by 1 base, leaving 9 bases between them. The CDR3 has 14 residues. CDR3 DNA: TGTGCCAGCAGCTTTCTAGCTCGGAACACTGAAGCTTTCTTT. As protein: CASSFLARNTEAFF.

The genes are TRBV7-3 and TRBJ2-2; TRBD2 agrees at 8 bases. The J segment lost 5 bases and the V segment lost 6 bases, leaving 11 bases of the junction unmatched. The germline V gene encodes CDR1 SGHTA and CDR2 FQGTGA. The CDR3 length is 16 residues. The CDR3 protein is CASSWGPGGGTGELFF. The CDR3 DNA sequence: TGTGCCAGCAGTTGGGGTCCCGGCGGGGGGACCGGGGAGCTGTTTTTT.

V usage is TRBV29-1 and J usage is TRBJ2-6; 8 positions agree with TRBD1. V shed 6 bases, J shed 0 bases, and the junction held 4 bases outside the gene matches. Germline values: CDR1 SQVTM, CDR2 ANQGSEA. The CDR3 sequence is 15 residues long. The CDR3 DNA is TGCAGCGTGGGGGGACAGGCCTCTGGGGCCAACGTCCTGACTTTC. As protein: CSVGGQASGANVLTF.

V usage is TRBV5-1 and J usage is TRBJ2-3, with 8 bases identical to TRBD2. The J segment lost 1 base and the V segment lost 0 bases, leaving 4 bases of the junction unmatched. The CDR3 runs to 16 residues. Germline V lookup: CDR1 SGHRS, CDR2 YFSETQ. CDR3 DNA sequence: TGCGCCAGCAGCTTGGCCGGGACTAGGGGCACAGATACGCAGTATTTT. Amino acid sequence: CASSLAGTRGTDTQYF.

This CDR3 is CASSLPRLAGAHARTDTQYF. The CDR3 bases are TGTGCCAGCAGTTTACCCCGGCTAGCGGGGGCCCATGCAAGGACAGATACGCAGTATTTT. The chain joins TRBV28 to TRBJ2-3; 10 positions agree with TRBD2. The junction had 17 bases not matched to a gene; V was cut back by 2 bases and J by 3 bases. The CDR3 is 20 residues long. The germline gives CDR1 MDHEN, CDR2 SYDVKM.

In DNA form, the CDR3 reads TGTGCCAGCACCCAGAACACTGAAGCTTTCTTT. Its protein is CASTQNTEAFF. The V gene is TRBV6-4, the J gene TRBJ1-1, with D uncertain. V lost 7 bases and J 1 base, leaving 4 bases between the germline ends. The CDR3 has 11 residues. Germline CDR1 MRHNA, CDR2 SNTAGT.

The chain carries TRBV4-3 and TRBJ1-4; 7 bases align to TRBD1. The CDR3 runs 15 residues. Germline CDR1 and CDR2: LGHNA and YSLEER. Trimming removed 1 base from V and 8 bases from J; junction bases left unmatched: 7. CDR3 in amino acids: CASSQARRDREKLFF. The DNA of the CDR3 is TGCGCCAGCAGCCAAGCCAGGCGGGACAGAGAAAAACTGTTTTTT.

V gene TRBV15 combines with J gene TRBJ2-7, with TRBD1 matching over 7 bases. The CDR3 has 14 amino acids. Germline V CDR1 and CDR2: LNHNV, YYDKDF (reference sequence). V shed 5 bases, J shed 4 bases, and the junction held 8 bases outside the gene matches. DNA of the CDR3: TGTGCCACCAGCGGTTGGGGGACAGAATACGAGCAGTACTTC. Amino acids: CATSGWGTEYEQYF. Supplemented by reference TRBV15 and TRBJ2-7, the full variable domain reads DAMVIQNPRYQVTQFGKPVTLSCSQTLNHNVMYWYQQKSSQAPKLLFHYYDKDFNNEADTPDNFQSRRPNTSFCFLDIRSPGLGDTAMYLCATSGWGTEYEQYFGPGTRLTVT.

The chain employs TRBV29-1 and TRBJ1-2; a possible D gene is TRBD1 (6 bases). Germline CDR1 and CDR2: SQVTM and ANQGSEA. V dropped 7 bases and J dropped 8 bases, with 17 bases sitting between them. The CDR3 covers 12 residues. For the CDR3, the DNA is TGCAGCGCTGGGGCGGGGGCTCGGGGCTACACCTTC. Translated: CSAGAGARGYTF.

The CDR3 sequence: CASNSGGRETQYF. DNA for the CDR3: TGCGCCAGCAATAGCGGGGGGAGAGAGACCCAGTACTTC. The V and J genes are TRBV10-2 and TRBJ2-5, with 10 bases aligning to TRBD2. V dropped 7 bases and J dropped 4; count of bases not matched to a gene: 3. Germline V gene lookup returns CDR1 WSHSY and CDR2 SAAADI. This CDR3 is built from 13 residues.

The chain joins TRBV16 to TRBJ1-2; 8 bases are a match to TRBD1. V dropped 3 bases and J dropped 3; count of bases not matched to a gene: 3. Germline V gene lookup returns CDR1 KGHSY and CDR2 FQNENV. CDR3 length: 14 amino acids. The CDR3: CASSQDRVDYGYTF. The CDR3 DNA is TGTGCCAGCAGCCAGGACAGGGTGGACTATGGCTACACCTTC.

The rearrangement joins TRBV27 to TRBJ1-1, with TRBD1 matching over 9 bases. Losses at the gene ends were 4 bases for V and 5 bases for J; bases not matched to a gene: 11. The CDR3 totals 16 residues. The germline V gene encodes CDR1 MNHEY and CDR2 SMNVEV (reference sequence). Written as DNA, the CDR3 is TGTGCCAGCAGTTCGACCCCGGGACAGGGAAGGACTGAAGCTTTCTTT. It encodes CASSSTPGQGRTEAFF.

The rearrangement joins TRBV11-2 to TRBJ1-6; D unresolved. V lost 0 bases to trimming and J lost 0 bases, with 18 bases between them. Germline V gives CDR1 SGHAT, CDR2 FQNNGV. This CDR3 comprises 20 residues. As DNA, the CDR3 is TGTGCCAGCAGCTTAGACCCCAAAATACTTAAGAGCTCCTATAATTCACCCCTCCACTTT. Amino acids: CASSLDPKILKSSYNSPLHF.

The chain employs TRBV1 and TRBJ2-7; the table gives TRBD1 as D, unverified against the DNA. TRBV1 is labeled a pseudogene. This CDR3 contains 16 residues. CDR3 DNA sequence: TGCACCAGCACCGACCCACGGCAGGGGATCTCCTACGAGCAGTACTTC. It specifies CTSTDPRQGISYEQYF.

The V call is TRBV29-1, the J call TRBJ2-1, with 10 bases aligning to TRBD1. The CDR3 runs 14 residues. Germline trimming cut 6 bases from V and 0 bases from J; bases unmatched to any gene: 2. Germline V lookup: CDR1 SQVTM, CDR2 ANQGSEA. The CDR3 DNA sequence: TGCAGCGTCCGGACAGGGGGCTCCTACAATGAGCAGTTCTTC. Amino acid sequence: CSVRTGGSYNEQFF.

The chain joins TRBV10-1 to TRBJ2-7, with TRBD1 matching over 7 bases. Germline loops: CDR1 WNHNN, CDR2 SYGVQD (reference sequence). This CDR3 contains 14 residues. Trimming took 2 bases from V and 5 from J; bases not matched to a gene: 6. This chain's CDR3 is CASSEQRQGDEQYF. The CDR3 region has the DNA TGCGCCAGCAGTGAGCAGCGGCAGGGGGACGAGCAGTACTTC.

The J gene is TRBJ1-2, the V gene TRBV2, with a tentative D call TRBD1 (6 bases). Germline V gene lookup returns CDR1 SNHLY and CDR2 FYNNEI. The CDR3 runs 18 residues. V gave up 7 bases and J gave up 0 bases, with 24 bases separating them. The CDR3 here is CASMYGVSGGLTNYGYTF. CDR3 sequence (DNA): TGTGCCAGCATGTATGGGGTGAGCGGGGGGCTGACTAACTATGGCTACACCTTC.

The chain has TRBV6-4 and TRBJ1-2; 11 bases line up with TRBD1. CDR1 MRHNA and CDR2 SNTAGT come from the germline V gene. The length of the CDR3 is 15 residues. Losses at the gene ends were 4 bases for V and 9 bases for J; bases not matched to a gene: 10. The CDR3 DNA reads as TGTGCCAGCAGTGCCAACCCCGGGACAGGGGGGAGCTACACCTTC. Protein sequence: CASSANPGTGGSYTF.